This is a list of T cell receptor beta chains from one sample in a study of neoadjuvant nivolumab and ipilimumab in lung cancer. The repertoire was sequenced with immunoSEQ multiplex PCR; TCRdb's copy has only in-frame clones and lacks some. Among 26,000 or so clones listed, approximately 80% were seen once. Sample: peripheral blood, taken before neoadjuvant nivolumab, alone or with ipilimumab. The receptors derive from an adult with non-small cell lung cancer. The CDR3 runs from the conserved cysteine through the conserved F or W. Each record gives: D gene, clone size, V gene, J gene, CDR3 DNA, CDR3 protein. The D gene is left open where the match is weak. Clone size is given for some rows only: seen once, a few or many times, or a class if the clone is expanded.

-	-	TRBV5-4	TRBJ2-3	TGTGCCAGCAGCTTGGGCGGACTCCTTAGAGATACGCAGTATTTT	CASSLGGLLRDTQYF
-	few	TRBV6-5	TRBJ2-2	TGTGCCAGCAGTTACGGGGGCGGATTGCGGGAGCTGTTTTTT	CASSYGGGLRELFF
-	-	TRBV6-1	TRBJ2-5	TGTGCCAGCAGTGAAAACAGCCAAGAGACCCAGTACTTC	CASSENSQETQYF
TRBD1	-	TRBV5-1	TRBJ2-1	TGCGCCAGCAGCTCCCGGGACAGGGGTAACAATGAGCAGTTCTTC	CASSSRDRGNNEQFF
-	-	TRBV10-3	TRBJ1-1	TGTGCCATCAGTGGGACAGCTATGAACACTGAAGCTTTCTTT	CAISGTAMNTEAFF
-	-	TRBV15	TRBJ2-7	TGTGCCACCAGCAGAGATGGGACCTACGAGCAGTACTTC	CATSRDGTYEQYF
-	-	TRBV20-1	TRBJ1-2	TGCAGTGCCCCGCCTCACTATGGCTACACCTTC	CSAPPHYGYTF
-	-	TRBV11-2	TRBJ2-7	TGTGCCAGCAGCTTAGCTCGTACAGTAACCTACGAGCAGTACTTC	CASSLARTVTYEQYF
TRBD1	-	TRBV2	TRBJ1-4	TGTGCCAGCAGTGTTGCAGGGGGCGCATTCTATGAAAAACTGTTTTTT	CASSVAGGAFYEKLFF
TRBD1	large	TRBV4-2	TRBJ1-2	TGTGCCAGCAGCCAAACGGACAGGGGGCGCTCGGAGGGCACCTTC	CASSQTDRGRSEGTF
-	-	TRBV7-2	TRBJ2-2	TGTGCCAGCAGCTTGGACTTGGTAGACACCGGGGAGCTGTTTTTT	CASSLDLVDTGELFF
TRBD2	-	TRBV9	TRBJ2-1	TGTGCCAGCAGCCCACGAGGCGGTAGCGGGGGGATAGGAAATGAGCAGTTCTTC	CASSPRGGSGGIGNEQFF
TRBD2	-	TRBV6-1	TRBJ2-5	TGTGCCAGCAGTCTTTATAGCGGGCGAGAGACCCAGTACTTC	CASSLYSGRETQYF
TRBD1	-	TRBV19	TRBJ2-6	TGTGCCAGTAGTATTTTGACAGGGGGGACTGGGGCCAACGTCCTGACTTTC	CASSILTGGTGANVLTF
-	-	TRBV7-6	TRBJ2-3	TGTGCCAGCAGCCCGATCGACTCTTCCACAGATACGCAGTATTTT	CASSPIDSSTDTQYF
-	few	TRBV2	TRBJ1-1	TGTGCCAGCAGTGAAACCGGAGCAGGGGTCACTGAAGCTTTCTTT	CASSETGAGVTEAFF
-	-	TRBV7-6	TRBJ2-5	TGTGCCAGCAGCCCGACGGGGACTCCCCAAGAGACCCAGTACTTC	CASSPTGTPQETQYF
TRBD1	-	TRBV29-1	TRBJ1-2	TGCAGCGGCGGGACAGGGGAAGGCTACACCTTC	CSGGTGEGYTF
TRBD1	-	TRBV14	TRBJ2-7	TGTGCCAGCTCGACAGGGGCCACCTACGAGCAGTACTTC	CASSTGATYEQYF
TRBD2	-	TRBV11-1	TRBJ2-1	TGTGCCAGCAGCTTACGAACGGGTGCGGGGGGCAAGGACAATGAGCAGTTCTTC	CASSLRTGAGGKDNEQFF
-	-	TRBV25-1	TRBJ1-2	TGTGCCAGCAGAGGGATCAATGGCTACACCTTC	CASRGINGYTF
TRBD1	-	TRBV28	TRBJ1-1	TGTGCCAGCAGTCCGGACAGGTGGGCTGAAGCTTTCTTT	CASSPDRWAEAFF